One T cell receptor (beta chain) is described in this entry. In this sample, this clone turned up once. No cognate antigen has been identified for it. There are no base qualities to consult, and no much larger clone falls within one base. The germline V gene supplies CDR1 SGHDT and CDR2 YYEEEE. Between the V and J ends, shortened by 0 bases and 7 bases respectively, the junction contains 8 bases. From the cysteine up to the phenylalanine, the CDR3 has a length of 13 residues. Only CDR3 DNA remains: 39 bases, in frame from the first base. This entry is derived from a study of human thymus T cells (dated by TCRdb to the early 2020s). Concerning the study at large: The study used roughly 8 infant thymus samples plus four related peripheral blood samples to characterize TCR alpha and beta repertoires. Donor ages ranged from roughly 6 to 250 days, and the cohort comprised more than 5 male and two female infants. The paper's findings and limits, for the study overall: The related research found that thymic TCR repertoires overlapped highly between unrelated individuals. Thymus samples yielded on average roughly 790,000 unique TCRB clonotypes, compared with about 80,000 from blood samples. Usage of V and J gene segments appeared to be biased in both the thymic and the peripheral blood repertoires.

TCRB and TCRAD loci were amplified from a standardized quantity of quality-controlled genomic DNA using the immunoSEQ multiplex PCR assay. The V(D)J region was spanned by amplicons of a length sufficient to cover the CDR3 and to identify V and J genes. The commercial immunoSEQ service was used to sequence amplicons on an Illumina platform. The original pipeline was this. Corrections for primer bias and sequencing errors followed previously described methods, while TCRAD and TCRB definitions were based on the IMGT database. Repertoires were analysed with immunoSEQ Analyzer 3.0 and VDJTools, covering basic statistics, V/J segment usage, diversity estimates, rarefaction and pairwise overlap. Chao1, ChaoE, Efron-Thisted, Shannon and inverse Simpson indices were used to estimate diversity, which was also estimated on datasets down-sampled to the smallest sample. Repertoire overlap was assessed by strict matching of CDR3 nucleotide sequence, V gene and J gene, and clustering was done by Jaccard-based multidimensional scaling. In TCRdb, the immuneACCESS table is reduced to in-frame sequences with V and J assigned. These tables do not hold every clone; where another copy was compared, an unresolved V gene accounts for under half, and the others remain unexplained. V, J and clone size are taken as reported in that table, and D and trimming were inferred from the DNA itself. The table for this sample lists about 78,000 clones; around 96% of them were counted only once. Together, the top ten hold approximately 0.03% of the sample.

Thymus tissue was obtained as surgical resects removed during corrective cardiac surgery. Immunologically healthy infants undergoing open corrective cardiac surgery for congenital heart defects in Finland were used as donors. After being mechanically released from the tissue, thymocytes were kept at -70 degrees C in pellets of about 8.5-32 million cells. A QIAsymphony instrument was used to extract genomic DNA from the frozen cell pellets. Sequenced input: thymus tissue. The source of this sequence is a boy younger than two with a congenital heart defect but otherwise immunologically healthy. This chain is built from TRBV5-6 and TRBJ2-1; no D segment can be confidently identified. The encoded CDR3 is CASSLEPENEQFF. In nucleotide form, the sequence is TGTGCCAGCAGCTTGGAGCCCGAAAATGAGCAGTTCTTC.